The present T cell receptor beta chain was sequenced within a study of blood T cell repertoires in COVID-19. Study summary: Sites in the United States, Italy and Spain provided acute and convalescent COVID-19 samples. T cells, B-cell-depleted T cells, or PBMCs provided the cDNA or gDNA that served as material.

Per the original data handling: Cell counts per sample came from amplifying reference gene primers. Only in-frame clones appear in the TCRdb table, and some are missing; sequencing was by immunoSEQ multiplex PCR. The DNA was the basis for D and trimming; V, J and clone size are from that table. The table records 250,000 to 300,000 clones, around 85% of them present only once. This clone was detected once. The sequenced sample consisted of peripheral blood. This clonotype originated in a woman aged 65 to 85 with acute or convalescent COVID-19.

CDR3 nucleotide sequence: TGTGCCAGCAGCACTACGGCGGCTTATGGCTACACCTTC. Protein sequence: CASSTTAAYGYTF. The J gene is TRBJ1-2, the V gene TRBV7-9; D is undetermined. V was shortened by 5 bases and J by 5 bases, with 12 bases between the two germline ends. CDR3 length: 13 amino acids. Germline values: CDR1 SEHNR, CDR2 FQNEAQ (reference sequence).